Listed below are T cell receptor beta chains from one sample, sequenced in a study of response to subunit inactivated influenza vaccine. TCRdb ran MiXCR on the RT-PCR reads and lists one entry per CDR3 protein. The table lists approximately 500,000 distinct CDR3 sequences, 13% of them singletons. The specimen comprised PBMCs from blood, sampled more than 35 days after vaccination. The receptors here all came from a man over 45 who received an inactivated influenza vaccine. Each CDR3 is given with its conserved first and last residue. D genes are given only for firm matches. Size is stated for part of the rows, as once, few or many counts, or as a class when the clone is expanded.

V,D,J,size,DNA,CDR3
TRBV29-1,TRBD2,TRBJ2-3,many,TGCAGCGCCCTTCAGATCCTAGCGGGGGGGCCCAGTGGCACAGATACGCAGTATTTT,CSALQILAGGPSGTDTQYF
TRBV24-1,TRBD1,TRBJ2-2,many,TGTGCCACCAGTGACAGCGACAGGGGGCGCGACACCGGGGAGCTGTTTTTT,CATSDSDRGRDTGELFF
TRBV5-6,.,TRBJ1-1,.,TGTGCCAGCAGCTTGAGGGGGAGGCCTGAAGCTTTCTTT,CASSLRGRPEAFF
TRBV27,.,TRBJ2-1,many,TGTGCCAGCAGTTTGTACAGGGCAAATGAGCAGTTCTTC,CASSLYRANEQFF
TRBV20-1,TRBD2,TRBJ2-3,few,TGCAGTGCGGGTGGGACTAGCGGGGGGGCCTTCCCAGATACGCAGTATTTT,CSAGGTSGGAFPDTQYF
TRBV12-3/TRBV12-4,.,TRBJ2-3,.,TGTGCCAGCAGTTCGGATAGCGAGTCCCGCACAGATACGCAGTATTTT,CASSSDSESRTDTQYF
TRBV7-9,TRBD1,TRBJ2-1,many,TGTGCCAGCAGCACGGGGACAGGGGGCAATGAGCAGTTCTTC,CASSTGTGGNEQFF
TRBV27,.,TRBJ2-5,few,TGTGCCAGCAGTTTCGGCATAACACAAGAGACCCAGTACTTC,CASSFGITQETQYF
TRBV12-3/TRBV12-4,TRBD2,TRBJ2-2,.,TGTGCCAGCAGTCGGACTAGCCCCGGGGAGCTGTTTTTT,CASSRTSPGELFF
TRBV29-1,.,TRBJ2-1,many,TGCAGCGTTGAAGATCCCGGGCGATATGGACGCAATGAGCAGTTCTTC,CSVEDPGRYGRNEQFF
TRBV29-1,.,TRBJ1-1,.,TGCAGCGTTGAAGTTCGGCCAGACACTGAAGCTTTCTTT,CSVEVRPDTEAFF
TRBV29-1,TRBD1,TRBJ2-1,few,TGCAGCGTCGACGACAGGGGCCAGTTCTTC,CSVDDRGQFF
TRBV12-3/TRBV12-4,.,TRBJ1-2,many,TGTGCCAGCAGTTTTTCAGCCGGGACCGCACCTAACTATGGCTACACCTTC,CASSFSAGTAPNYGYTF
TRBV5-5,.,TRBJ2-5,few,TGTGCCAGCAGCTTGTACGGGGCAGAGACCCAGTACTTC,CASSLYGAETQYF
TRBV27,TRBD2,TRBJ2-1,.,TGTGCCAGCAGTACCTTAGCGGGAGCCGCACACAATGAGCAGTTCTTC,CASSTLAGAAHNEQFF
TRBV7-2,TRBD1,TRBJ1-1,.,TGTGCCAGCAGCATGGACAGGGGCTACACTGAAGCTTTCTTT,CASSMDRGYTEAFF
TRBV5-1,.,TRBJ1-2,.,TGCGCCAGCAGCTTGGATTTTGGCCTTGGAGGCTACACCTTC,CASSLDFGLGGYTF
TRBV6-1,.,TRBJ2-2,few,TGTGCCAGCAGTGGCCCCACAGCCACCGGGGAGCTGTTTTTT,CASSGPTATGELFF
TRBV7-2,.,TRBJ2-1,few,TGTGCCAGCAGAGCGATACGCAGCCGGGCCCATTCCAATGAGCAGTTCTTC,CASRAIRSRAHSNEQFF
TRBV20-1,.,TRBJ1-2,.,TGCAGTGCTAGAGATAAGGCAGGGGCGACCTATGGCTACACCTTC,CSARDKAGATYGYTF
TRBV6-1,TRBD2,TRBJ2-5,.,TGTGCCAGCAGTGCGGTGACTAGCGGGGAAGAGACCCAGTACTTC,CASSAVTSGEETQYF
TRBV20-1,.,TRBJ1-1,many,TGCAGTGCCCAATGGATGGCTTTCACTGAAGCTTTCTTT,CSAQWMAFTEAFF
TRBV7-2,.,TRBJ2-7,few,TGTGCCAGCAGCTTAGTGTCCGGCTTCTCCTACGAGCAGTACTTC,CASSLVSGFSYEQYF
TRBV12-3/TRBV12-4,TRBD1,TRBJ1-1,.,TGTGCCAGCACCCCAGGGGGAAGTGTGGCTTTCTTT,CASTPGGSVAFF
TRBV25-1,TRBD1,TRBJ1-2,many,TGTGCCAGCAGCGTCTACAGGGGTGGCTACACCTTC,CASSVYRGGYTF
TRBV4-2,TRBD1,TRBJ2-2,few,TGTGCCAGCAGCCCGGGACAGGGTGACGGGGAGCTGTTTTTT,CASSPGQGDGELFF
TRBV12-3/TRBV12-4,.,TRBJ2-7,many,TGTGCCAGCAGTCCCGGGACAAACTACGAGCAGTACTTC,CASSPGTNYEQYF